This T cell receptor (beta chain) was obtained from a study of shared clonotypes between healthy human individuals. Study background: Three CD4 naive, three CD4 memory, two CD8 naive and one CD8 memory plate were used per donor.

An assay was performed, and its level was deep. Original analysis: ImmunoSEQ output held junction-only sequences without quality scores, so filtering differed. The table came from immunoSEQ multiplex PCR; TCRdb's copy has only in-frame clones and leaves some out. The V and J calls and clone size are taken from that table; D and trimming were inferred from the DNA. The profile shows approximately 650,000 clones, roughly 95% of them singletons. General observations from the study: In a few donors, about 5% of naive CD4 clonotypes appeared in common.

The CDR3 has 13 residues. The germline V gene encodes CDR1 SGHNT and CDR2 YYREEE (reference sequence). Between the trimmed V and J ends, which lost 0 bases and 4 bases, there was a span of 8 bases. To note about this clone: Its antigen is currently unknown.

Terminally differentiated effector memory CD45RA+ cells were excluded by CCR7 positive selection of CD45RO-negative cells. The chain has TRBV5-4 and TRBJ2-7; no clear D gene. Specimen: naive CD8+ T cells sorted from blood. The TCR originated in a woman aged 30 to 39 in good health. The CDR3: CASSLGVMYEQYF. CDR3 DNA sequence: TGTGCCAGCAGCTTGGGGGTTATGTACGAGCAGTACTTC.